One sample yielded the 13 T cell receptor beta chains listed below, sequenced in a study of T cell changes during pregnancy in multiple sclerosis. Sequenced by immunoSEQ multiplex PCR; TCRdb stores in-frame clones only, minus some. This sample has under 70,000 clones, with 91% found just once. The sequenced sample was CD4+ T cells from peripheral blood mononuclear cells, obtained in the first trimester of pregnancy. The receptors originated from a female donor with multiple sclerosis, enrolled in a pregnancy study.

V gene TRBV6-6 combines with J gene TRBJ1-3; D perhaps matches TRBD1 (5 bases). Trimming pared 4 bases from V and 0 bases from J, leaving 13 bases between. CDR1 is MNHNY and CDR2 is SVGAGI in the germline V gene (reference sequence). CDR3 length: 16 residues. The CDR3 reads CASSLAGGPSGNTIYF. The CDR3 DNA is TGTGCCAGCAGTTTGGCGGGGGGTCCCTCTGGAAACACCATATATTTT.

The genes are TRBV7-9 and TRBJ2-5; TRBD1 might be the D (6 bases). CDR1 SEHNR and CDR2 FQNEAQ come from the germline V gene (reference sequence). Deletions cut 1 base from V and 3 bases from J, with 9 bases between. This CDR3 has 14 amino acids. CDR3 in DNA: TGTGCCAGCAGCTTAGGGACAGTTGAAGAGACCCAGTACTTC. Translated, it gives CASSLGTVEETQYF.

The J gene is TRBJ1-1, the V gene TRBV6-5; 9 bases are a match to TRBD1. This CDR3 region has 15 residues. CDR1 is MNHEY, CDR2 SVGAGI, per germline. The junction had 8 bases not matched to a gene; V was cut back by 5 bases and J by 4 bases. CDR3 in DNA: TGTGCCAGCAGTCCTGGGGACAGGGAGGGCACTGAAGCTTTCTTT. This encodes CASSPGDREGTEAFF.

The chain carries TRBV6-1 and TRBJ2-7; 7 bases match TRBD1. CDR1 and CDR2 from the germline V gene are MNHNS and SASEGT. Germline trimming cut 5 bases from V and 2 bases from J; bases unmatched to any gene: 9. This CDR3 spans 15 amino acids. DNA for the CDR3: TGTGCCAGCAGTCCCAGGACAGGCCTAACCTACGAGCAGTACTTC. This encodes CASSPRTGLTYEQYF.

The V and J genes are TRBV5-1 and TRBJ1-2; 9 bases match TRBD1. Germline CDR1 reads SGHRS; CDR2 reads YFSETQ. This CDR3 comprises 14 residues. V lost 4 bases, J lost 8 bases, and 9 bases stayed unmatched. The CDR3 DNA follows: TGCGCCAGCAGCCTCCTACAGGGGGCGGGGGGCTACACCTTC. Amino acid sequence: CASSLLQGAGGYTF.

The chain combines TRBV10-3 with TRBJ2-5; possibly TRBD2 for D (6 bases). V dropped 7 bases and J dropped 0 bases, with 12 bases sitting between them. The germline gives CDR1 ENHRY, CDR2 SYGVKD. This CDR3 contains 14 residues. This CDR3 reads CAIKASDHQETQYF. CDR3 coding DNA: TGTGCCATCAAGGCTAGCGACCACCAAGAGACCCAGTACTTC.

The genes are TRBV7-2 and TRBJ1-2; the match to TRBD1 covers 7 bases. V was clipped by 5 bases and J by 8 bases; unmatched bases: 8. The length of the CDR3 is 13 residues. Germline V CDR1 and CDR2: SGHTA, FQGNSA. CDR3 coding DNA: TGTGCCAGCAGCCCCAACAGGGGAGAGGGCTACACCTTC. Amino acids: CASSPNRGEGYTF.

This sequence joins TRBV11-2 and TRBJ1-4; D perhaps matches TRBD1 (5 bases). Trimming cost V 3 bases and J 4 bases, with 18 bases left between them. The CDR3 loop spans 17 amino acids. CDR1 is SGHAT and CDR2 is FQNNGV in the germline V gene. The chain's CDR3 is CASSLFGWGRNNEKLFF. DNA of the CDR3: TGTGCCAGCAGCTTGTTCGGTTGGGGGAGGAATAATGAAAAACTGTTTTTT.

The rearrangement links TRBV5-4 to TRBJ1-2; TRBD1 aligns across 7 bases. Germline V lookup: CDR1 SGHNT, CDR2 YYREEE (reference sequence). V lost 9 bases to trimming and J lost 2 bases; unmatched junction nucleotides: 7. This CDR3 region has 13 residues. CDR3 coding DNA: TGTGCCATTTCGGACAGGATGAACTATGGCTACACCTTC. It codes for CAISDRMNYGYTF.

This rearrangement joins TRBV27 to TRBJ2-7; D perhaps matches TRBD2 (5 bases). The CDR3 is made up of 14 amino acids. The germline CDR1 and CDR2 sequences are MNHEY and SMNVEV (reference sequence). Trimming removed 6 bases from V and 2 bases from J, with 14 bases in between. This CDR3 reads CASRSLRVPYEQYF. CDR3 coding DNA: TGTGCCAGCAGATCCCTGAGGGTCCCCTACGAGCAGTACTTC.

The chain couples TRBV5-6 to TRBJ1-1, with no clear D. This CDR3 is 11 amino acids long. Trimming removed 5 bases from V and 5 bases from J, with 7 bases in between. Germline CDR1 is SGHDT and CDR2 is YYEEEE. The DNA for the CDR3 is TGTGCCAGCAGTATGGAGACTGAAGCTTTCTTT. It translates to CASSMETEAFF.

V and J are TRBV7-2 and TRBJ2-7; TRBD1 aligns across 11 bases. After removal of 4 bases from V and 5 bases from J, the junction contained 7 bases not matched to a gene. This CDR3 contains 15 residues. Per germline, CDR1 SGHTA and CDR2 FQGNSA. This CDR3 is CASSSASGQGDEQYF. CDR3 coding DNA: TGTGCCAGCAGCTCAGCTTCGGGACAGGGGGACGAGCAGTACTTC.

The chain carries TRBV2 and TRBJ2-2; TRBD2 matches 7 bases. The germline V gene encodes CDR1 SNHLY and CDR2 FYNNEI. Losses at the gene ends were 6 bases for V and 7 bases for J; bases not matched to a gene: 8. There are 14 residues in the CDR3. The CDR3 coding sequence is TGTGCCAGCAGGGGGGGGAGCGGTATCGGGGAGCTGTTTTTT. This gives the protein CASRGGSGIGELFF.